These T cell receptor beta chains were read from a single sample in a study of control samples from healthy donors and cancer patients. Sequencing was performed with immunoSEQ multiplex PCR; in TCRdb, only in-frame clones are kept and a portion is missing. The sample has 260,000 or so clones; around 80% are singletons. The sequenced sample was PBMCs. The receptors shown here come from a woman aged 55-70 years with lung cancer. CDR3s include the opening cysteine and the closing phenylalanine or tryptophan. Each record gives: V gene, clone size, D gene, J gene, CDR3 DNA, CDR3 protein. D genes are given only for firm matches. A row's size may be missing; if present it is once, few, many or a size class.

V: TRBV4-1
size: few
D: -
J: TRBJ1-6
DNA: TGCGCCAGCAGCCAAGTGGGTTCACCCCTCCACTTT
CDR3: CASSQVGSPLHF

V: TRBV28
size: few
D: TRBD1
J: TRBJ2-7
DNA: TGTGCCAGCAGTTTATGGGGGACAGGGGAATACGAGCAGTACTTC
CDR3: CASSLWGTGEYEQYF

V: TRBV14
size: once
D: -
J: TRBJ1-2
DNA: TGTGCCAGCAGCCTTGGCTACCGCTATGGCTACACCTTC
CDR3: CASSLGYRYGYTF

V: TRBV2
size: -
D: -
J: TRBJ1-2
DNA: TGTGCCAGCAGTGGGCCCAGGGCGGCGGATGGCTACACCTTC
CDR3: CASSGPRAADGYTF

V: TRBV18
size: -
D: TRBD2
J: TRBJ2-7
DNA: TGTGCCAGCTCCGTGACTAGCGGGGTCTACGAGCAGTACTTC
CDR3: CASSVTSGVYEQYF

V: TRBV7-3
size: once
D: -
J: TRBJ1-1
DNA: TGTGCCAGCAGCGCGCGCCCGAACACTGAAGCTTTCTTT
CDR3: CASSARPNTEAFF

V: TRBV11-3
size: -
D: -
J: TRBJ2-2
DNA: TGTGCCAGCAGCTTAGATGATGGGGACGGGTACAACACCGGGGAGCTGTTTTTT
CDR3: CASSLDDGDGYNTGELFF

V: TRBV4-1
size: -
D: -
J: TRBJ1-5
DNA: TGCGCCAGCAGCCAAGCACAACATAGCAATCAGCCCCAGCATTTT
CDR3: CASSQAQHSNQPQHF

V: TRBV28
size: few
D: -
J: TRBJ1-5
DNA: TGTGCCAGCAGTTTATTTATAATCCAGCCCCAGCATTTT
CDR3: CASSLFIIQPQHF

V: TRBV28
size: -
D: -
J: TRBJ2-7
DNA: TGTGCCAGCAGAAGGACCGGGGGCTTTCGGGAGCAGTACTTC
CDR3: CASRRTGGFREQYF

V: TRBV5-1
size: once
D: -
J: TRBJ1-2
DNA: TGCGCCAGCAGCCACCAAGACAGTCGAGGGTTTGGCTACACCTTC
CDR3: CASSHQDSRGFGYTF

V: TRBV20-1
size: -
D: -
J: TRBJ2-7
DNA: TGCAGTGCTAGTGGGCCGCTCTACGAGCAGTACTTC
CDR3: CSASGPLYEQYF

V: TRBV28
size: once
D: -
J: TRBJ1-2
DNA: TGTGCCAGCAGTTCCGTCCTCAAAGCAGACTATGGCTACACCTTC
CDR3: CASSSVLKADYGYTF

V: TRBV19
size: -
D: -
J: TRBJ2-3
DNA: TGTGCCAGTAGTCCCGGGGACTTTAGCACAGATACGCAGTATTTT
CDR3: CASSPGDFSTDTQYF

V: TRBV9
size: few
D: TRBD1
J: TRBJ1-1
DNA: TGTGCCAGCAGTGATACAGGGGGCGTGAGTGAAGCTTTCTTT
CDR3: CASSDTGGVSEAFF

V: TRBV6-1
size: -
D: -
J: TRBJ1-1
DNA: TGTGCCAGCAGTGAACAGCCGAACACTGAAGCTTTCTTT
CDR3: CASSEQPNTEAFF

V: TRBV5-1
size: few
D: -
J: TRBJ1-5
DNA: TGCGCCAGCAGCTTAACCACTGGGGAGCCCCAGCATTTT
CDR3: CASSLTTGEPQHF

V: TRBV2
size: -
D: -
J: TRBJ1-2
DNA: TGTGCCAGCAGTGAAAGACAGCTAGCTATCGTTGGCTACACCTTC
CDR3: CASSERQLAIVGYTF

V: TRBV7-9
size: -
D: TRBD1
J: TRBJ1-4
DNA: TGTGCCAGCACTGACAGGGGTGGCGGTGAAAAACTGTTTTTT
CDR3: CASTDRGGGEKLFF

V: TRBV19
size: -
D: TRBD2
J: TRBJ2-3
DNA: TGTGCCAGTAGTATGGGAGGGGTTAGCACAGATACGCAGTATTTT
CDR3: CASSMGGVSTDTQYF

V: TRBV6-2/TRBV6-3
size: -
D: TRBD1
J: TRBJ2-7
DNA: TGTGCCAGCAGTGACCCGTTTGGGACAGGTCTAGGCTACGAGCAGTACTTC
CDR3: CASSDPFGTGLGYEQYF

V: TRBV10-2
size: -
D: TRBD2
J: TRBJ2-5
DNA: TGCGCCAGCAGAATTCCCGGGGGGCAAGAGACCCAGTACTTC
CDR3: CASRIPGGQETQYF

V: TRBV6-5
size: -
D: -
J: TRBJ2-5
DNA: TGTGCCAGCACCGTGGGGAAAGAGACCCAGTACTTC
CDR3: CASTVGKETQYF

V: TRBV6-2/TRBV6-3
size: -
D: TRBD2
J: TRBJ2-1
DNA: TGTGCCAGCAGTACAACCCGGACTAGCGAGAATGAGCAGTTCTTC
CDR3: CASSTTRTSENEQFF

V: TRBV12-3/TRBV12-4
size: -
D: TRBD1
J: TRBJ1-1
DNA: TGTGCCAGCAGAGACAGGGTGAACACTGAAGCTTTCTTT
CDR3: CASRDRVNTEAFF

V: TRBV5-4
size: -
D: -
J: TRBJ1-3
DNA: TGTGCCAGCAGCTCACCCAGTTCGGGTGGAAACACCATATATTTT
CDR3: CASSSPSSGGNTIYF

V: TRBV7-9
size: few
D: -
J: TRBJ2-5
DNA: TGTGCCAGCAGCTTAGAGGGGACTCACCTAGGGGAGACCCAGTACTTC
CDR3: CASSLEGTHLGETQYF

V: TRBV15
size: -
D: -
J: TRBJ2-1
DNA: TGTGCCACCAGCAGAGAGATAAATGAGCAGTTCTTC
CDR3: CATSREINEQFF

V: TRBV18
size: -
D: -
J: TRBJ1-5
DNA: TGTGCCAGCTCACCACCGGGAGGCGGTCAGCCCCAGCATTTT
CDR3: CASSPPGGGQPQHF

V: TRBV9
size: once
D: TRBD1
J: TRBJ1-4
DNA: TGTGCCAGCAGCGTAGGGCAGGGGGGGTTGAGTAATGAAAAACTGTTTTTT
CDR3: CASSVGQGGLSNEKLFF

V: TRBV28
size: -
D: -
J: TRBJ1-2
DNA: TGTGCCAGCAGTCCCTCTGACGTGGGCCGCTATGGCTACACCTTC
CDR3: CASSPSDVGRYGYTF

V: TRBV5-1
size: once
D: -
J: TRBJ2-3
DNA: TGCGCCAGCAGCCATTATGGGCGGCCAGATACGCAGTATTTT
CDR3: CASSHYGRPDTQYF

V: TRBV5-6
size: -
D: -
J: TRBJ1-2
DNA: TGTGCCAGCAGCTCGGGGTCTAACTATGGCTACACCTTC
CDR3: CASSSGSNYGYTF

V: TRBV2
size: -
D: -
J: TRBJ2-7
DNA: TGTGCCAGCACCCCTCAGGCCGACCCCTCCTACGAGCAGTACTTC
CDR3: CASTPQADPSYEQYF

V: TRBV6-5
size: -
D: -
J: TRBJ1-2
DNA: TGTGCCGCAACAGGGATTAACTATGGCTACACCTTC
CDR3: CAATGINYGYTF

V: TRBV6-1
size: -
D: -
J: TRBJ1-1
DNA: TGTGCCAGCAGTGAAATCTGGGGCACTGAAGCTTTCTTT
CDR3: CASSEIWGTEAFF

V: TRBV14
size: -
D: -
J: TRBJ1-1
DNA: TGTGCCAGCAGCCAAGTTGCGGGGGTTCTACAAGCTTTCTTT
CDR3: CASSQVAGVLQAFF

V: TRBV7-9
size: -
D: -
J: TRBJ1-5
DNA: TGTGCCAGCAGCTTAACAGGTCGGGGACAGCCCCAGCATTTT
CDR3: CASSLTGRGQPQHF

V: TRBV2
size: -
D: -
J: TRBJ2-1
DNA: TGTGCCAGCAGTGAAGGCATAGCGCGGTACAATGAGCAGTTCTTC
CDR3: CASSEGIARYNEQFF

V: TRBV10-2
size: -
D: TRBD1
J: TRBJ2-7
DNA: TGCGCCAGCTCGGGACAGGGGCCCTCCTACGAGCAGTACTTC
CDR3: CASSGQGPSYEQYF

V: TRBV5-6
size: -
D: -
J: TRBJ1-2
DNA: TGTGCCAGCAGCTTGGAGGGAGCCTATGGCTACACCTTC
CDR3: CASSLEGAYGYTF

V: TRBV10-3
size: -
D: TRBD1
J: TRBJ2-7
DNA: TGTGCCATCAGTGTAGGGACAGGATCGTACGAGCAGTACTTC
CDR3: CAISVGTGSYEQYF

V: TRBV18
size: -
D: TRBD1
J: TRBJ2-5
DNA: TGTGCCAGCTCACGGGACAGTACCCAAGAGACCCAGTACTTC
CDR3: CASSRDSTQETQYF

V: TRBV18
size: -
D: -
J: TRBJ1-1
DNA: TGTGCCAGCTCACTATCGGCTCAGGGGAACACTGAAGCTTTCTTT
CDR3: CASSLSAQGNTEAFF

V: TRBV19
size: -
D: TRBD1
J: TRBJ1-6
DNA: TGTGCCAGTAGCTACGAGGGACAGAATAATTCACCCCTCCACTTT
CDR3: CASSYEGQNNSPLHF

V: TRBV7-2
size: few
D: TRBD1
J: TRBJ2-7
DNA: TGTGCCAGCAGCTTAGTAGGGACAGGGAACGACGAGCAGTACTTC
CDR3: CASSLVGTGNDEQYF

V: TRBV5-4
size: -
D: TRBD2
J: TRBJ2-1
DNA: TGTGCCAGCAGTAAGCGGGAGGGCAATGAGCAGTTCTTC
CDR3: CASSKREGNEQFF

V: TRBV5-1
size: -
D: -
J: TRBJ1-5
DNA: TGCGCCAGCAGCTCGGACGGAGGTTTTAATCAGCCCCAGCATTTT
CDR3: CASSSDGGFNQPQHF

V: TRBV12-3/TRBV12-4
size: -
D: TRBD1
J: TRBJ1-1
DNA: TGTGCCAGCAGTCGGACAGGGTTCACTGAAGCTTTCTTT
CDR3: CASSRTGFTEAFF

V: TRBV19
size: -
D: -
J: TRBJ1-4
DNA: TGTGCCAGTCGTGCATCGGTCCTGAATGAAAAACTGTTTTTT
CDR3: CASRASVLNEKLFF

V: TRBV7-9
size: -
D: TRBD1
J: TRBJ2-7
DNA: TGTGCCAGCAGCTTCACAGGGGTCCCTTCCTACGAGCAGTACTTC
CDR3: CASSFTGVPSYEQYF

V: TRBV2
size: -
D: -
J: TRBJ2-5
DNA: TGTGCCAGCAGTCAGGAGGGGAGGAGAGAGACCCAGTACTTC
CDR3: CASSQEGRRETQYF

V: TRBV11-2
size: -
D: -
J: TRBJ1-6
DNA: TGTGCCAGCAGCTTAGATCCAGGGGAACGTTCACCCCTCCACTTT
CDR3: CASSLDPGERSPLHF

V: TRBV7-8
size: -
D: TRBD2
J: TRBJ2-5
DNA: TGTGCCAGCAGCTTAGTTGCTAGCGGGGGGGCGGAGACCCAGTACTTC
CDR3: CASSLVASGGAETQYF

V: TRBV10-2
size: few
D: TRBD1
J: TRBJ1-1
DNA: TGCGCCAGCACCACCCCGGGCGGGACAGGGAGCACTGAAGCTTTCTTT
CDR3: CASTTPGGTGSTEAFF